The 32 T cell receptor beta chains below were found in one sample sequenced in a study of cytomegalovirus exposure and HLA in healthy donors. The PCR made use of 60 Vbeta and 13 Jbeta primers. The data were produced by immunoSEQ multiplex PCR, yet TCRdb's version contains in-frame clones alone and is incomplete. The table lists some 120,000 clones. The specimen was PBMCs. The receptors here all came from a man between 18 and 29 years old in good health and CMV-seronegative.

The chain is built from TRBV10-3 and TRBJ1-4; D is unresolved. Germline V gives CDR1 ENHRY, CDR2 SYGVKD. Trimming took 11 bases from V and 4 from J, leaving 17 bases between them. There are 14 residues in the CDR3. The CDR3 is CASKGAEINEKLFF. In DNA form, the CDR3 reads TGTGCCTCGAAAGGTGCGGAGATTAATGAAAAACTGTTTTTT.

Written as DNA, the CDR3 is TGTGCCATCAGTGAACCGACAGAGAAAAATGAAAAACTGTTTTTT. This gives the protein CAISEPTEKNEKLFF. This rearrangement joins TRBV10-3 to TRBJ1-4, with a possible D match to TRBD1 (5 bases). The germline V and J ends were trimmed by 3 bases and 5 bases, with 13 bases remaining between them. The CDR3 is made up of 15 amino acids. Germline V gene data show CDR1 as ENHRY and CDR2 as SYGVKD.

J is TRBJ2-7 and V is TRBV2; unclear D gene. The ends were cut back, 6 bases at V and 3 bases at J, with 15 bases in the middle. In germline, CDR1 is SNHLY, CDR2 FYNNEI. This CDR3 has 14 residues. For the CDR3, the DNA is TGTGCCAGCAGCCTGGGTTCTGCAGGCTACGAGCAGTACTTC. Translation gives CASSLGSAGYEQYF.

In the case of this clone: A read error may account for a junction end that differs from germline. The sample holds other DNA sequences that translate to the same CDR3. The chain has TRBV5-1 and TRBJ1-1, with D perhaps matching TRBD1 (5 bases). CDR3 length equals 15 residues. CDR1 is SGHRS, CDR2 YFSETQ, per germline. CDR3 nucleotide sequence: TGCGCCAGCAGCCCGGGGGTGTTGGGGTACACTGAAGCCTTCTTT. Its protein is CASSPGVLGYTEAFF. Full variable domain (outside the CDR3, taken from reference TRBV5-1 and TRBJ1-1): KAGVTQTPRYLIKTRGQQVTLSCSPISGHRSVSWYQQTPGQGLQFLFEYFSETQRNKGNFPGRFSGRQFSNSRSEMNVSTLELGDSALYLCASSPGVLGYTEAFFGQGTRLTVV.

The rearrangement joins TRBV6-1 to TRBJ1-3, with D perhaps matching TRBD1 (5 bases). This CDR3 comprises 12 residues. Trimming took 10 bases from V and 8 from J, leaving 15 bases between them. Looked up from germline, CDR1 is MNHNS and CDR2 is SASEGT. Written as DNA, the CDR3 is TGTGCCATTACCCTCGGGGGGGACACCATATATTTT. It translates to CAITLGGDTIYF.

The gene calls are TRBV5-6 and TRBJ1-1, with a tentative D call TRBD1 (6 bases). The CDR3 consists of 14 residues. Germline CDR1 is SGHDT and CDR2 is YYEEEE. Trimming pared 4 bases from V and 8 bases from J, leaving 18 bases between. The CDR3 DNA reads TGTGCCAGCAGCGGAAATTACAGGGTTGGAGAAGCTTTCTTT. It codes for CASSGNYRVGEAFF. The variable domain in full, with the rest retrieved from reference TRBV5-6 and TRBJ1-1, is DAGVTQSPTHLIKTRGQQVTLRCSPKSGHDTVSWYQQALGQGPQFIFQYYEEEERQRGNFPDRFSGHQFPNYSSELNVNALLLGDSALYLCASSGNYRVGEAFFGQGTRLTVV.

The V and J genes are TRBV9 and TRBJ2-3, with TRBD1 as a possible D gene (6 bases). V dropped 0 bases and J dropped 4 bases, with 12 bases sitting between them. Germline V gene data show CDR1 as SGDLS and CDR2 as YYNGEE. The CDR3 has 15 amino acids. Here the CDR3 DNA reads TGTGCCAGCAGCGTAGCTCTCGGGACACCAGATACGCAGTATTTT. Amino acids: CASSVALGTPDTQYF.

The V gene is TRBV6-4, the J gene TRBJ1-5; maybe TRBD1 (5 bases). Germline CDR1 is MRHNA and CDR2 is SNTAGT. The CDR3 has 22 residues. V was shortened by 2 bases and J by 0 bases, with 29 bases between the two germline ends. CDR3 in amino acids: CASSDLRGVLTRGNYSNQPQHF. In DNA form, the CDR3 reads TGTGCCAGCAGTGACCTACGGGGGGTCTTAACACGGGGAAATTATAGCAATCAGCCCCAGCATTTT.

V and J are TRBV27 and TRBJ2-1, with TRBD2 matching 13 bases. The CDR3 spans 14 residues. Germline CDR1 is MNHEY and CDR2 is SMNVEV (reference sequence). With V trimmed by 8 bases and J by 8 bases, 6 bases remained unmatched. The CDR3 region is CASRLAGGRDEQFF. The CDR3 DNA is TGTGCCAGCCGACTAGCGGGAGGTCGAGATGAGCAGTTCTTC.

The chain recombines TRBV5-1 with TRBJ1-2; no definite D call. The V end lost 0 bases, the J end lost 0 bases, and 9 bases lay between the germline ends. This CDR3 comprises 15 residues. CDR1 is SGHRS and CDR2 is YFSETQ in the germline V gene. In DNA form, the CDR3 reads TGCGCCAGCAGCTTGGAAACGGGATCTAACTATGGCTACACCTTC. Its protein product is CASSLETGSNYGYTF. Complete variable domain (other parts from reference TRBV5-1 and TRBJ1-2): KAGVTQTPRYLIKTRGQQVTLSCSPISGHRSVSWYQQTPGQGLQFLFEYFSETQRNKGNFPGRFSGRQFSNSRSEMNVSTLELGDSALYLCASSLETGSNYGYTFGSGTRLTVV.

J is TRBJ2-1 and V is TRBV5-1; 8 positions agree with TRBD2. CDR1 is SGHRS and CDR2 is YFSETQ in the germline V gene. The CDR3 covers 19 residues. The trim removed 1 base at V and 8 bases at J, leaving 20 bases unmatched. The CDR3 coding sequence is TGCGCCAGCAGCTTGTTGTGGACAGACCGAGCGGGAGAGGGACATGAGCAGTTCTTC. Translation gives CASSLLWTDRAGEGHEQFF.

The V and J genes are TRBV6-5 and TRBJ2-3; 8 positions match TRBD1. The CDR3 contains 15 residues. Germline V gives CDR1 MNHEY, CDR2 SVGAGI. Germline trimming cut 6 bases from V and 0 bases from J; bases unmatched to any gene: 5. The CDR3 sequence: CASRRGQDSTDTQYF. The CDR3 DNA reads TGTGCCAGCAGACGGGGACAGGATAGCACAGATACGCAGTATTTT.

The chain combines TRBV6-6 with TRBJ2-1, with TRBD1 as a possible D gene (5 bases). V was cut by 5 bases and J by 7 bases, with 18 bases left in between. The CDR3 is made up of 15 amino acids. Germline assignment: CDR1 MNHNY and CDR2 SVGAGI (reference sequence). As DNA, the CDR3 is TGTGCCAGCAGTAGGTGGGCAGGGCTAGTAAATGAGCAGTTCTTC. Translated: CASSRWAGLVNEQFF.

DNA for the CDR3: TGTGCCAGCAGCTTCCCGGGACAGCCCTACTATGGCTACACCTTC. Amino acid sequence: CASSFPGQPYYGYTF. V is TRBV7-3 and J is TRBJ1-2, with 7 bases identical to TRBD1. The CDR3 has 15 residues. CDR1 and CDR2 from the germline V gene are SGHTA and FQGTGA. The V segment lost 3 bases and the J segment 3 bases; nucleotides outside the gene matches: 7.

V and J are TRBV10-1 and TRBJ2-1; 10 nucleotides align to TRBD2. The CDR3 length is 14 residues. V shed 5 bases and J 4 bases; nucleotides not matched to a gene: 2. Germline CDR1 is WNHNN and CDR2 is SYGVQD (reference sequence). The CDR3 loop reads CASSLAGAYNEQFF. CDR3 in DNA: TGCGCCAGCAGTCTAGCGGGGGCTTACAATGAGCAGTTCTTC.

The chain recombines TRBV27 with TRBJ2-3; possibly TRBD1 for D (6 bases). The germline V gene has CDR1 MNHEY and CDR2 SMNVEV (reference sequence). The CDR3 consists of 17 residues. V gave up 5 bases and J gave up 0 bases, with 18 bases separating them. DNA for the CDR3: TGTGCCAGCAGTATCTCCTCCGGGGACAAAAGCACAGATACGCAGTATTTT. Translation gives CASSISSGDKSTDTQYF.

The CDR3 protein is CASGLRRDEAFF. DNA of the CDR3: TGCGCCAGCGGGTTAAGACGGGATGAAGCTTTCTTT. The gene calls are TRBV5-1 and TRBJ1-1; D gene uncertain. CDR3 length: 12 amino acids. Germline lookup yields CDR1 SGHRS and CDR2 YFSETQ. Trimming cost V 7 bases and J 7 bases, with 14 bases left between them. The entire variable domain, with the rest obtained from reference TRBV5-1 and TRBJ1-1, is as follows: KAGVTQTPRYLIKTRGQQVTLSCSPISGHRSVSWYQQTPGQGLQFLFEYFSETQRNKGNFPGRFSGRQFSNSRSEMNVSTLELGDSALYLCASGLRRDEAFFGQGTRLTVV.

The V and J genes are TRBV7-6 and TRBJ1-5, with 10 bases lining up with TRBD1. CDR1 and CDR2 (germline): SGHVS, FNYEAQ. This CDR3 spans 15 amino acids. V shed 5 bases and J 4 bases; nucleotides not matched to a gene: 5. In DNA form, the CDR3 reads TGTGCCAGCAGCCTACGGACAGGGGGTAATCAGCCCCAGCATTTT. Protein: CASSLRTGGNQPQHF.

The chain couples TRBV5-6 to TRBJ1-1, with 7 bases that match TRBD1. V was clipped by 4 bases and J by 1 base; unmatched bases: 10. CDR3 length: 16 residues. Germline V lookup: CDR1 SGHDT, CDR2 YYEEEE. The chain's CDR3 is CASSHTTGQTNTEAFF. CDR3 bases: TGTGCCAGCAGCCACACTACGGGACAGACGAACACTGAAGCTTTCTTT.

This CDR3 is CASSFLGGENTEAFF. The CDR3 DNA follows: TGCGCCAGCAGCTTCTTGGGGGGTGAGAACACTGAAGCTTTCTTT. The genes are TRBV5-1 and TRBJ1-1; D perhaps matches TRBD1 (5 bases). The germline CDR1 and CDR2 sequences are SGHRS and YFSETQ. This CDR3 region has 15 residues. V lost 2 bases and J lost 1, with 12 bases in between.

The gene calls are TRBV11-2 and TRBJ1-3; no definite D call. The CDR3 extends over 12 amino acids. The ends were cut back, 3 bases at V and 5 bases at J, with 5 bases in the middle. In germline, CDR1 is SGHAT, CDR2 FQNNGV. The DNA for the CDR3 is TGTGCCAGCAGCTTTTCTAGAAACACCATATATTTT. Residues: CASSFSRNTIYF.

The J gene is TRBJ2-3, the V gene TRBV14; D uncertain. Deletions cut 0 bases from V and 11 bases from J, with 12 bases between. Germline V gene data show CDR1 as SGHDN and CDR2 as FVKESK. This CDR3 has 13 amino acids. Here the CDR3 reads CASSQDEGQRQYF. Here the CDR3 DNA reads TGTGCCAGCAGCCAAGATGAAGGCCAGCGGCAGTATTTT.

Here the CDR3 reads CAISATSGNTEAFF. The CDR3 region has the DNA TGTGCCATCAGTGCGACGTCAGGGAACACTGAAGCTTTCTTT. This chain uses TRBV10-3 with TRBJ1-1; D gene ambiguous. The V end lost 4 bases, the J end lost 1 base, and 10 bases lay between the germline ends. CDR1 and CDR2 from the germline V gene are ENHRY and SYGVKD. CDR3 length equals 14 residues.

The genes are TRBV5-1 and TRBJ2-5; D is unclear. CDR3 length: 15 residues. Germline V gene sequence: CDR1 SGHRS, CDR2 YFSETQ. Trimming removed 4 bases from V and 0 bases from J, with 13 bases in between. The CDR3 protein is CASSTLQNYQETQYF. CDR3 DNA sequence: TGCGCCAGCAGCACCTTACAGAACTACCAAGAGACCCAGTACTTC. Based on the CDR3 plus reference TRBV5-1 and TRBJ2-5, the full variable domain is KAGVTQTPRYLIKTRGQQVTLSCSPISGHRSVSWYQQTPGQGLQFLFEYFSETQRNKGNFPGRFSGRQFSNSRSEMNVSTLELGDSALYLCASSTLQNYQETQYFGPGTRLLVL.

The chain couples TRBV6-5 to TRBJ1-2; tentative D call: TRBD1 (5 bases). The CDR3 length is 15 residues. Trimming stripped 2 bases from V and 2 bases from J, with 12 bases between. Germline loops: CDR1 MNHEY, CDR2 SVGAGI. The CDR3 DNA reads as TGTGCCAGCAGTTACATTGGTGCAGGGAACTATGGCTACACCTTC. This sequence encodes CASSYIGAGNYGYTF.

This chain joins TRBV5-1 and TRBJ1-2, with D perhaps matching TRBD1 (6 bases). This CDR3 has 15 amino acids. V was clipped by 0 bases and J by 2 bases, with 11 bases between them. The germline V gene encodes CDR1 SGHRS and CDR2 YFSETQ. DNA of the CDR3: TGCGCCAGCAGCTTGGTGGCAGGGGAAAACTATGGCTACACCTTC. Protein product: CASSLVAGENYGYTF.

The chain joins TRBV30 to TRBJ1-2, with D unclear. V was cut by 0 bases and J by 8 bases, with 16 bases left in between. Germline V CDR1 and CDR2: GTSNPN, SVGIG (reference sequence). CDR3 length: 14 residues. This CDR3 is CAWSVLGVAGGYTF. The CDR3 DNA is TGTGCCTGGAGTGTACTGGGAGTCGCGGGGGGCTACACCTTC.

The gene calls are TRBV19 and TRBJ1-2; TRBD1 agrees at 9 bases. The V gene end was trimmed by 6 bases and the J gene end by 12 bases; junction bases not matched to a gene: 8. The CDR3 covers 12 residues. Germline CDR1 LNHDA, CDR2 SQIVND (reference sequence). DNA for the CDR3: TGTGCCAGTAGCCACGGGACAGGGTCTAACACCTTC. Translated, it gives CASSHGTGSNTF.

The chain uses TRBV9 and TRBJ2-7; no definite D call. Germline V gene sequence: CDR1 SGDLS, CDR2 YYNGEE. V lost 0 bases and J 3 bases, leaving 13 bases between the germline ends. This CDR3 has 15 residues. The CDR3 DNA reads TGTGCCAGCAGCGTAGGGGCTGACATAATCTACGAGCAGTACTTC. This encodes CASSVGADIIYEQYF.

About this clone itself: At the DNA level, this CDR3 is encoded by other sequences in the same sample as well. The V gene is TRBV5-4, the J gene TRBJ2-3; perhaps TRBD2 as D (6 bases). Germline assignment: CDR1 SGHNT and CDR2 YYREEE (reference sequence). CDR3 length: 15 residues. V was shortened by 4 bases and J by 3 bases, with 15 bases between the two germline ends. CDR3 nucleotide sequence: TGTGCCAGCAGCCCCGGGTTGGCGGGGACAGATACGCAGTATTTT. This translates into CASSPGLAGTDTQYF.

The V gene is TRBV10-3, the J gene TRBJ1-5; TRBD1 aligns across 7 bases. Germline values: CDR1 ENHRY, CDR2 SYGVKD. V was pared by 10 bases and J by 5 bases, with 8 bases of the junction left unmatched. This CDR3 region has 13 residues. The CDR3 nucleotides are TGTGCCAGCTGGGACAGCCAAGATCAGCCCCAGCATTTT. The encoded protein is CASWDSQDQPQHF.

V and J are TRBV4-1 and TRBJ1-1; 7 bases map to TRBD1. This CDR3 has 15 residues. Unmatched junction bases numbered 5, after V lost 3 bases and J lost 1 base. The germline gives CDR1 MGHRA, CDR2 YSYEKL. CDR3 region: CASSQPTGQNTEAFF. CDR3 DNA: TGCGCCAGCAGCCAGCCGACAGGGCAGAACACTGAAGCTTTCTTT.